The present entry profiles one TCR beta chain with its context. Its antigen remains unknown. Germline V gene sequence: CDR1 SGHNT, CDR2 YYREEE (reference sequence). The CDR3 loop spans 14 amino acids. Trimming removed 2 bases from V and 6 bases from J; junction bases left unmatched: 3. These data are taken from a study of identifying expanded T cells in peripheral blood. No infections or other immune events were documented during collection. This table comes from immunoSEQ multiplex PCR, and its TCRdb copy is limited to in-frame clones, with some not included. The top ten hold roughly 4.5% of the sample, which has under 70,000 clones, around 87% seen once. General observations from the study: Variance in clone template counts between approximately two-week samples significantly increased with total template count across all healthy donors. Over around two and four weeks, about 15 and 18 clones changed, versus 1.2 between replicates.

Sequencing used blood. This chain joins TRBV5-4 and TRBJ1-4; 8 nucleotides agree with TRBD1. This TCR was sampled from a person between 18 and 75 years old in good health. The CDR3 nucleotides are TGTGCCAGCAGCTTCGACAGGGGACATGAAAAACTGTTTTTT. Translating it yields CASSFDRGHEKLFF.